This passage covers 10 T cell receptor beta chains from one sample sequenced in a study of metastatic and nonmetastatic thyroid tumors. Patients were all untreated before their thyroid surgery. TCRdb reanalyzed the PCR reads with MiXCR. The sample holds fewer than 70,000 clones; 25% to 30% are singletons and the top ten take 15% to 20%. Sequenced sample: blood. These receptors originate from a female donor with papillary thyroid cancer or a benign thyroid nodule (not recorded which). Some clones in this sample may be carry-over from other donors' samples.

This clone was found many times. Other nucleotide sequences from this sample produce the same CDR3. The V and J genes are TRBV11-1 and TRBJ1-5; 7 positions match TRBD1. V shed 5 bases and J 5 bases; nucleotides not matched to a gene: 12. The V gene's germline CDR1 is SGHAT and CDR2 FQDESV (reference sequence). The CDR3 loop spans 16 amino acids. CDR3 in amino acids: CASSLSGTALYQPQHF. CDR3 nucleotides: TGTGCCAGCAGCCTTAGTGGGACAGCCCTCTATCAGCCCCAGCATTTT.

The chain couples TRBV11-2 to TRBJ2-7; 12 positions agree with TRBD2. The CDR3 covers 17 residues. The germline gives CDR1 SGHAT, CDR2 FQNNGV. Germline trimming cut 6 bases from V and 0 bases from J; bases unmatched to any gene: 9. DNA for the CDR3: TGTGCCAGCAGTCTGAGACTAGCGGGAGATAGCTCCTACGAGCAGTACTTC. Translated: CASSLRLAGDSSYEQYF.

The rearrangement links TRBV30 to TRBJ2-5; a possible D gene is TRBD2 (6 bases). This CDR3 is built from 15 residues. The germline V gene has CDR1 GTSNPN and CDR2 SVGIG (reference sequence). V lost 3 bases and J 3 bases, leaving 17 bases between the germline ends. The CDR3 sequence is CAWRIPGEKKETQYF. The CDR3 DNA is TGTGCCTGGAGGATACCGGGGGAGAAGAAAGAGACCCAGTACTTC.

This clone was seen a handful of times. This chain uses TRBV6-1 with TRBJ1-3, with TRBD1 matching over 8 bases. This CDR3 is 15 amino acids long. CDR1 MNHNS and CDR2 SASEGT come from the germline V gene. The junction had 5 bases not matched to a gene; V was cut back by 7 bases and J by 0 bases. The CDR3 nucleotides are TGTGCCAGCACGCGGGACAGGAGCTCTGGAAACACCATATATTTT. Translation: CASTRDRSSGNTIYF.

The V call is TRBV24-1, the J call TRBJ1-2; 9 bases match TRBD1. The CDR3 spans 12 residues. CDR1 and CDR2 (germline): KGHDR, SFDVKD. Trimming at V came to 12 bases and at J to 10 bases, leaving 11 bases not matched to a gene. CDR3 sequence: CAVKRGTGTYTF. The DNA for the CDR3 is TGTGCCGTCAAAAGAGGGACAGGGACCTACACCTTC.

This clone is termed medium-sized. In DNA, the CDR3 is TGTGCCAGCAGTGAAGTGAGAGACACCGGGGAGCTGTTTTTT. Amino acid sequence: CASSEVRDTGELFF. This sequence joins TRBV6-1 and TRBJ2-2, with D hard to call. Per the germline V gene, CDR1 is MNHNS and CDR2 is SASEGT. The CDR3 covers 14 residues. V was cut by 1 base and J by 3 bases, with 6 bases left in between.

This clone occurred a few times. This chain links TRBV20-1 with TRBJ2-7; D is possibly TRBD1 or TRBD2 (5 bases each). Looked up from germline, CDR1 is DFQATT and CDR2 is SNEGSKA (reference sequence). The V gene lost 6 bases and the J gene lost 7 bases, with 16 bases spanning the gap. The CDR3 sequence is 12 residues long. The CDR3 nucleotides are TGCAGTGCCCCAAGGGACCGCCATGAGCAGTACTTC. Residues: CSAPRDRHEQYF.

The J gene is TRBJ1-5, the V gene TRBV2, with TRBD1 matching 9 bases. This CDR3 has 14 amino acids. Germline trimming cut 6 bases from V and 4 bases from J; bases unmatched to any gene: 4. Germline assignment: CDR1 SNHLY and CDR2 FYNNEI. The CDR3 region is CASSPGTGNQPQHF. The CDR3 DNA follows: TGTGCCAGCAGCCCCGGGACAGGGAATCAGCCCCAGCATTTT.

This chain's CDR3 is CASSLEGIGRVEQFF. In nucleotides, the CDR3 is TGTGCCAGCAGTTTAGAGGGTATCGGGAGAGTGGAGCAGTTCTTC. The V gene is TRBV28, the J gene TRBJ2-1, with D perhaps TRBD2 (6 bases). V was cut by 2 bases and J by 10 bases, with 18 bases left in between. CDR3 size: 15 residues. Germline assignment: CDR1 MDHEN and CDR2 SYDVKM.

V gene TRBV11-2 combines with J gene TRBJ1-1; 8 positions agree with TRBD1. Looked up from germline, CDR1 is SGHAT and CDR2 is FQNNGV. The CDR3 loop spans 18 amino acids. V was clipped by 1 base and J by 4 bases; unmatched bases: 14. The DNA of the CDR3 is TGTGCCAGCAGCTTAGGAAACAGGGGGACGGGATTTGGCACTGAAGCTTTCTTT. Its translation is CASSLGNRGTGFGTEAFF.